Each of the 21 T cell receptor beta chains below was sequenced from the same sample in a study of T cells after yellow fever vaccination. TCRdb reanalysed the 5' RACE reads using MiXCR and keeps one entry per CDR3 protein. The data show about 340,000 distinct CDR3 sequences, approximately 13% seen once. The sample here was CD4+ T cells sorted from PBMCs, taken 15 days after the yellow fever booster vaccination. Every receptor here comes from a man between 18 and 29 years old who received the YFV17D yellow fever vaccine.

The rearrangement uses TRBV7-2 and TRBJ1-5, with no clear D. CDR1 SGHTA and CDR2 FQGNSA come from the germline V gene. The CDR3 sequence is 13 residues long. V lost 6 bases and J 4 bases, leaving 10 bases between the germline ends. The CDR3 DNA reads TGTGCCAGCAGGACCGGGCTTAATCAGCCCCAGCATTTT. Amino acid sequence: CASRTGLNQPQHF. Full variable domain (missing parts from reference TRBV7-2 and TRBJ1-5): GAGVSQSPSNKVTEKGKDVELRCDPISGHTALYWYRQSLGQGLEFLIYFQGNSAPDKSGLPSDRFSAERTGGSVSTLTIQRTQQEDSAVYLCASRTGLNQPQHFGDGTRLSIL.

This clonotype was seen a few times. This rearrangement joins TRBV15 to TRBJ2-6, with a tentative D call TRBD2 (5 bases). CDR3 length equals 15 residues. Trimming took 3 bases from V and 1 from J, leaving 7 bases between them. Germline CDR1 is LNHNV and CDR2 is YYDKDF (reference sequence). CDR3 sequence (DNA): TGTGCCACCAGCAGGGGAGAATCTGGGGCCAACGTCCTGACTTTC. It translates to CATSRGESGANVLTF.

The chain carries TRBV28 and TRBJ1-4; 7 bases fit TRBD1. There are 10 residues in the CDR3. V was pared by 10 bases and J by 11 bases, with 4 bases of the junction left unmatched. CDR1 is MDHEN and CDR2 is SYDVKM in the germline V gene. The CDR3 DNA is TGTGCCAACCGACAGGGCAAACTGTTTTTT. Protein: CANRQGKLFF.

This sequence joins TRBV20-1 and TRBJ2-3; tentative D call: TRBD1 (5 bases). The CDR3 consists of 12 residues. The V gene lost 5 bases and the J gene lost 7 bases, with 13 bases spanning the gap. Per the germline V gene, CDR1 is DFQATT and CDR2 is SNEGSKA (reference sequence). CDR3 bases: TGCAGTGCTGGACCGGACACCTATACGCAGTATTTT. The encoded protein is CSAGPDTYTQYF.

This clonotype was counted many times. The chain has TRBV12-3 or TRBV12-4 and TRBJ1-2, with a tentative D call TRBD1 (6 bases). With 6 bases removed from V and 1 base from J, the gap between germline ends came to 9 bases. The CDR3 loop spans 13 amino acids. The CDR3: CASRPDSNYGYTF. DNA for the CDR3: TGTGCCAGCAGGCCGGACAGTAACTATGGCTACACCTTC.

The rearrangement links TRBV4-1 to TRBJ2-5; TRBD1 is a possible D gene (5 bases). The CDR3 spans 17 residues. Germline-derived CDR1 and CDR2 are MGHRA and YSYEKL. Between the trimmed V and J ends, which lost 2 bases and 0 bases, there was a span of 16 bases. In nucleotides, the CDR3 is TGCGCCAGCAGCCAATCACCTCAGGGTCTGGACCAAGAGACCCAGTACTTC. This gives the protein CASSQSPQGLDQETQYF.

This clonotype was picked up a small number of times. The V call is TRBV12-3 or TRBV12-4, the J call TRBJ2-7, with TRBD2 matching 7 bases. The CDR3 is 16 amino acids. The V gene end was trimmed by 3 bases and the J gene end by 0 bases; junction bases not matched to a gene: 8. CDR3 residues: CASSFRGGSSSYEQYV. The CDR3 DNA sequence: TGTGCCAGCAGTTTCCGCGGGGGTTCCTCCTCCTACGAGCAGTACGTC.

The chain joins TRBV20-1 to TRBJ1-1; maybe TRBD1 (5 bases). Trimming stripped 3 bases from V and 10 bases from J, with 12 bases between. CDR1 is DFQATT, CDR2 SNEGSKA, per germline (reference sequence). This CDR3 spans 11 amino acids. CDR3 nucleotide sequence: TGCAGTGCTAGTGGGACCACGGGAGCTTTCTTT. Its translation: CSASGTTGAFF.

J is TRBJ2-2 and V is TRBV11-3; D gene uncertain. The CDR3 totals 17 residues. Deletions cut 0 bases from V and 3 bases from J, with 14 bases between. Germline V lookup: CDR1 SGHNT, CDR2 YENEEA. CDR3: CASSLDGTRRDTGELFF. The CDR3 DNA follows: TGTGCCAGCAGCTTAGATGGAACACGAAGGGACACCGGGGAGCTGTTTTTT. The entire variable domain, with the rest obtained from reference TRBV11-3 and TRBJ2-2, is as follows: EAGVVQSPRYKIIEKKQPVAFWCNPISGHNTLYWYLQNLGQGPELLIRYENEEAVDDSQLPKDRFSAERLKGVDSTLKIQPAELGDSAVYLCASSLDGTRRDTGELFFGEGSRLTVL.

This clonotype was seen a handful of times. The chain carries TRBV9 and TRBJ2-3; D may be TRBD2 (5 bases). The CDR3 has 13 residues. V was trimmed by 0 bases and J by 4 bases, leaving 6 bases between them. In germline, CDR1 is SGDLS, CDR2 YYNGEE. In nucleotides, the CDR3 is TGTGCCAGCAGCGTAGGTAGCGCAGATACGCAGTATTTT. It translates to CASSVGSADTQYF.

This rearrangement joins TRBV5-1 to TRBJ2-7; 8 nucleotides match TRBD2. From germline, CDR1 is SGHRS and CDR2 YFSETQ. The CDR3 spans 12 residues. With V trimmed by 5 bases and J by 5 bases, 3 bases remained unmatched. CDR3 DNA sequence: TGCGCCAGCAGGGGTAGCGGGAACGAGCAGTACTTC. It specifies CASRGSGNEQYF.

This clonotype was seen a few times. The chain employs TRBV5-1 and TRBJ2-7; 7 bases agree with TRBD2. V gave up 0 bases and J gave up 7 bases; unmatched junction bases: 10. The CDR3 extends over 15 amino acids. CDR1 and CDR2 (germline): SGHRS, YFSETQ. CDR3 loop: CASSLDGRPGGEQYF. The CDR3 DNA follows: TGCGCCAGCAGCTTGGACGGGAGACCCGGGGGGGAGCAGTACTTC.

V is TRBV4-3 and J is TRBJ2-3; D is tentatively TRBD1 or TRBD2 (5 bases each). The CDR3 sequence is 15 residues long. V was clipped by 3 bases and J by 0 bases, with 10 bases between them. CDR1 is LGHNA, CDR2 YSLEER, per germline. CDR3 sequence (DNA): TGCGCCAGCAGCCAGGGGGTTACTAGCACAGATACGCAGTATTTT. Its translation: CASSQGVTSTDTQYF.

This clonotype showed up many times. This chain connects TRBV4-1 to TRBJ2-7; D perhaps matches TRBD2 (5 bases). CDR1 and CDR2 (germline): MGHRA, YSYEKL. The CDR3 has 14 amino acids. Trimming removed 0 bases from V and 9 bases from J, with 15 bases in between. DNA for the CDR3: TGCGCCAGCAGCCAAGAAGGCGGGTACTCCATGCAGTACTTC. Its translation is CASSQEGGYSMQYF.

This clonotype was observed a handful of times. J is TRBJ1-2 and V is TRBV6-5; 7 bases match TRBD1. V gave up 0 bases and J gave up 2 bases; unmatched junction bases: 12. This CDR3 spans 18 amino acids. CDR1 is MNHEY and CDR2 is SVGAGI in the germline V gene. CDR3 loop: CASSYSQAAGQRNYGYTF. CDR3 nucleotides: TGTGCCAGCAGTTACTCCCAGGCGGCGGGACAGAGAAACTATGGCTACACCTTC.

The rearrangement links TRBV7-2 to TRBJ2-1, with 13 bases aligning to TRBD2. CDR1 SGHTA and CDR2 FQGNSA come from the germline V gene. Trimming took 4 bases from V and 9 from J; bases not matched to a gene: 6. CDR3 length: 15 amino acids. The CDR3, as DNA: TGTGCCAGCAGCTCAACTAGCGGGGGGGTTAGTGAGCAGTTCTTC. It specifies CASSSTSGGVSEQFF.

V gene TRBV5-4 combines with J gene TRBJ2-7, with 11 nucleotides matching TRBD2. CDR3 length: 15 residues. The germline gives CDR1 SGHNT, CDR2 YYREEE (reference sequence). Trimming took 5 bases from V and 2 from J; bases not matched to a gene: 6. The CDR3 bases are TGTGCCAGCAGGCTAGCGGGGGGCTCTCCCTACGAGCAGTACGTC. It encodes CASRLAGGSPYEQYV.

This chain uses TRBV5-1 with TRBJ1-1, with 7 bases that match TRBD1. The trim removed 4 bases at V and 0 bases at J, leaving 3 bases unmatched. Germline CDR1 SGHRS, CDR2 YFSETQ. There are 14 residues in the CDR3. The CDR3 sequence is CASSEGTVNTEAFF. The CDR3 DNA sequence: TGCGCCAGCAGCGAGGGGACAGTGAACACTGAAGCTTTCTTT.

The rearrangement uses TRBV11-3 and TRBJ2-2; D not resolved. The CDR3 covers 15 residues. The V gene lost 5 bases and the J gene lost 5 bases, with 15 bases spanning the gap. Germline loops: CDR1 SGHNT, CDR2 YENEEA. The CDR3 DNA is TGTGCCAGCAGCCCGTCGCATACACAAACCGGGGAGCTGTTTTTT. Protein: CASSPSHTQTGELFF. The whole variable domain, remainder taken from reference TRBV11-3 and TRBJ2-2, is EAGVVQSPRYKIIEKKQPVAFWCNPISGHNTLYWYLQNLGQGPELLIRYENEEAVDDSQLPKDRFSAERLKGVDSTLKIQPAELGDSAVYLCASSPSHTQTGELFFGEGSRLTVL.

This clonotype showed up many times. As DNA, the CDR3 is TGTGCCATATCGACAAGGGGTGGTGAGCAGTTCTTC. Its translation is CAISTRGGEQFF. This chain connects TRBV10-3 to TRBJ2-1; possible D gene TRBD1, 5 bases. The length of the CDR3 is 12 residues. The germline CDR1 and CDR2 sequences are ENHRY and SYGVKD. Trimming left V 9 bases short and J 9 bases short, with 15 bases between.

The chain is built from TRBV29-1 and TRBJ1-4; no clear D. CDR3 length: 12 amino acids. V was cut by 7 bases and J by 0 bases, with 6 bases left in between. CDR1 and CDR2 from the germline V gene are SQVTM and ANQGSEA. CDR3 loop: CSGRATNEKLFF. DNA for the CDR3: TGCAGCGGAAGAGCAACTAATGAAAAACTGTTTTTT.